This entry lists 16 T cell receptor beta chains sequenced from one sample in a study of chemoradiotherapy in HPV16-positive cancers. Clones were sequenced by immunoSEQ multiplex PCR, and TCRdb holds only the in-frame ones, with some missing. The table shows some 9,900 clones, with 60% to 85% occurring only once. The source was tumor tissue, collected from a patient who underwent chemoradiotherapy. The receptors were sampled from a human donor with HPV-associated anogenital cancer.

Only one count was recorded for this clone. The V gene is TRBV5-6, the J gene TRBJ1-2; 10 bases are a match to TRBD1. Unmatched junction bases numbered 10, after V lost 4 bases and J lost 4 bases. CDR1 and CDR2 (germline): SGHDT, YYEEEE. The CDR3 has 16 amino acids. In DNA, the CDR3 is TGTGCCAGCAGCCGTGCCGGGACAGGGGAGGGCTATGGCTACACCTTC. Translating it yields CASSRAGTGEGYGYTF.

The J gene is TRBJ2-7, the V gene TRBV4-1, with D unresolved. This CDR3 has 15 amino acids. Looked up from germline, CDR1 is MGHRA and CDR2 is YSYEKL. V dropped 3 bases and J dropped 1 base, with 13 bases sitting between them. CDR3 DNA: TGCGCCAGCAGCCACGAAGACCGGGTATCCTACGAGCAGTACTTC. This translates into CASSHEDRVSYEQYF.

This chain links TRBV10-1 with TRBJ1-2; D not resolved. V lost 7 bases and J lost 8, with 20 bases in between. Germline values: CDR1 WNHNN, CDR2 SYGVQD (reference sequence). This CDR3 region has 14 residues. This chain's CDR3 is CASIRDRRLKGYTF. In DNA, the CDR3 is TGCGCCAGCATCCGCGACCGACGTTTAAAAGGCTACACCTTC.

The J gene is TRBJ1-1, the V gene TRBV7-6; no firm D call. The V end lost 2 bases, the J end lost 4 bases, and 8 bases lay between the germline ends. The CDR3 spans 13 residues. The germline V gene has CDR1 SGHVS and CDR2 FNYEAQ. This CDR3 reads CASSLLRTTEAFF. The CDR3 DNA reads as TGTGCCAGCAGCTTACTACGGACCACTGAAGCTTTCTTT.

This clone was counted a single time. The V gene is TRBV19, the J gene TRBJ1-5, with 7 bases matching TRBD1. Germline V gene lookup returns CDR1 LNHDA and CDR2 SQIVND (reference sequence). Germline trimming cut 5 bases from V and 9 bases from J; bases unmatched to any gene: 7. The CDR3 sequence is 13 residues long. CDR3 bases: TGTGCCAGTAGTGGGGGACAGATAGCGCCCCAGCATTTT. This gives the protein CASSGGQIAPQHF.

The chain links TRBV7-3 to TRBJ2-5, with 9 bases identical to TRBD2. This CDR3 contains 14 residues. Germline V gives CDR1 SGHTA, CDR2 FQGTGA. Trimming at V came to 5 bases and at J to 5 bases, leaving 6 bases not matched to a gene. The CDR3 loop is CASSPTSGRETQYF. The DNA of the CDR3 is TGTGCCAGCAGCCCGACTAGCGGCAGGGAGACCCAGTACTTC.

This clone is a singleton in its sample. The J gene is TRBJ1-1, the V gene TRBV18, with D unresolved. Trimming left V 0 bases short and J 5 bases short, with 10 bases between. Germline assignment: CDR1 KGHSH and CDR2 LQKENI. The CDR3 length is 14 residues. CDR3 sequence reads: CASSPPSRGTEAFF. CDR3 coding DNA: TGTGCCAGCTCACCACCATCTCGCGGAACTGAAGCTTTCTTT.

The CDR3 region has the DNA TGTGCCAGCAGTTTTCAACAGACATTTACTAGCACAGATACGCAGTATTTT. Translating gives CASSFQQTFTSTDTQYF. The V call is TRBV27, the J call TRBJ2-3; D is unresolved. Trimming took off 3 bases at V and 0 bases at J, with 16 bases between the two ends. Germline assignment: CDR1 MNHEY and CDR2 SMNVEV (reference sequence). The CDR3 sequence is 17 residues long.

The chain is built from TRBV2 and TRBJ1-6; D gene uncertain. Trimming shortened V by 2 bases and J by 13 bases, and 15 bases separated the two germline ends. The germline CDR1 and CDR2 sequences are SNHLY and FYNNEI. CDR3 size: 14 residues. DNA for the CDR3: TGTGCCAGCAGTGAAATCGGTAGCCCTCTTCCCCTCCACTTT. This translates into CASSEIGSPLPLHF.

The chain links TRBV4-1 to TRBJ2-1; perhaps TRBD1 as D (7 bases). CDR3 length: 16 residues. The germline V gene has CDR1 MGHRA and CDR2 YSYEKL. Trimming left V 0 bases short and J 7 bases short, with 16 bases between. The CDR3 DNA sequence: TGCGCCAGCAGCCAAGATCAGGCGGGACAGCCAAATGAGCAGTTCTTC. Translation gives CASSQDQAGQPNEQFF.

The J gene is TRBJ1-3, the V gene TRBV30; D remains unclear. The CDR3 consists of 18 residues. The V gene's germline CDR1 is GTSNPN and CDR2 SVGIG (reference sequence). V was trimmed by 4 bases and J by 0 bases, leaving 22 bases between them. This CDR3 is CAWNKFGGGASSGNTIYF. DNA of the CDR3: TGTGCCTGGAACAAATTCGGAGGAGGCGCCAGCTCTGGAAACACCATATATTTT. The complete variable domain, with remaining parts taken from reference TRBV30 and TRBJ1-3, reads SQTIHQWPATLVQPVGSPLSLECTVEGTSNPNLYWYRQAAGRGLQLLFYSVGIGQISSEVPQNLSASRPQDRQFILSSKKLLLSDSGFYLCAWNKFGGGASSGNTIYFGEGSWLTVV.

The rearrangement links TRBV7-6 to TRBJ1-1; D is unclear. The V end lost 4 bases, the J end lost 1 base, and 7 bases lay between the germline ends. This CDR3 has 13 residues. Looked up from germline, CDR1 is SGHVS and CDR2 is FNYEAQ. Here the CDR3 reads CASSSFSNTEAFF. CDR3 DNA: TGTGCCAGCAGCTCCTTCTCGAACACTGAAGCTTTCTTT. Variable domain in full (rest from reference TRBV7-6 and TRBJ1-1): GAGVSQSPRYKVTKRGQDVALRCDPISGHVSLYWYRQALGQGPEFLTYFNYEAQQDKSGLPNDRFSAERPEGSISTLTIQRTEQRDSAMYRCASSSFSNTEAFFGQGTRLTVV.

The genes are TRBV5-1 and TRBJ1-1; D is possibly TRBD1 (5 bases). Germline CDR1 reads SGHRS; CDR2 reads YFSETQ. This CDR3 is built from 19 residues. Trimming removed 2 bases from V and 0 bases from J, with 23 bases in between. In nucleotides, the CDR3 is TGCGCCAGCAGCTTTAACAACCCCTGGCAGGGCTCGATGAACACTGAAGCTTTCTTT. Translating gives CASSFNNPWQGSMNTEAFF.

The V gene is TRBV5-1, the J gene TRBJ1-4, with 8 positions matching TRBD1. CDR1 is SGHRS and CDR2 is YFSETQ in the germline V gene. The CDR3 spans 16 residues. V lost 5 bases and J lost 8; bases outside the gene matches: 14. The CDR3 nucleotides are TGCGCCAGCAGTTTGAACGGGGGACAGGCCCAAGAAAAACTGTTTTTT. Translation gives CASSLNGGQAQEKLFF.

In this sample, this clone is medium-sized. V and J are TRBV29-1 and TRBJ2-1; 8 bases are shared with TRBD1. Germline V gene lookup returns CDR1 SQVTM and CDR2 ANQGSEA. The CDR3 runs 15 residues. V dropped 0 bases and J dropped 7; count of bases not matched to a gene: 8. The DNA for the CDR3 is TGCAGCGTTGAAGAAGGTTGGACAGGGAGGAATGAGCAGTTCTTC. Encoded protein: CSVEEGWTGRNEQFF.

This clone has just a few counts. J is TRBJ1-5 and V is TRBV27, with no clear D. From germline, CDR1 is MNHEY and CDR2 SMNVEV (reference sequence). V lost 6 bases, J lost 3 bases, and 12 bases lay in between. The CDR3 contains 14 residues. The CDR3 loop reads CASSLGPPNQPQHF. The CDR3, as DNA: TGTGCCAGCAGCCTAGGGCCTCCCAATCAGCCCCAGCATTTT.